The next 7 T cell receptor beta chains were all read from a single sample in a study of shared clonotypes between healthy human individuals. The assay was immunoSEQ multiplex PCR, and TCRdb's table has in-frame clones only and misses some. The sample consists of 950,000 to 1,100,000 clones, around 78% of them appearing once. Sequenced input: memory CD4+ T cells from PBMCs. Noted subset: CD45RA-negative fraction. These TCRs come from a man aged 18 to 30 in good health. Some clones in this sample may be carry-over from other donors' samples.

This clone was observed once. A far larger clone is one nucleotide away, so this likely arose from a read error. No DNA is shown, since the ends of the CDR3 on it are uncertain; the CDR3 is the one TCRdb lists. The chain recombines TRBV5-1 with TRBJ2-6. Per germline, CDR1 SGHRS and CDR2 YFSETQ. The CDR3 has 16 residues if both end residues are counted. Here the CDR3 reads CASSSRVGSGANVPTF.

This rearrangement joins TRBV6-1 to TRBJ1-5; possible D gene TRBD1, 5 bases. Per the germline V gene, CDR1 is MNHNS and CDR2 is SASEGT. The CDR3 is made up of 16 amino acids. The V and J ends lost 2 bases and 2 bases respectively, with 13 bases between them. CDR3: CASSEFRGRGNQPQHF. In DNA form, the CDR3 reads TGTGCCAGCAGTGAATTCCGTGGCAGGGGCAATCAGCCCCAGCATTTT.

CDR3 residues: CASSQVGGRANNEQFF. Written as DNA, the CDR3 is TGTGCCAGCAGCCAAGTGGGCGGGAGGGCTAACAATGAGCAGTTCTTC. V usage is TRBV4-2 and J usage is TRBJ2-1; 9 nucleotides line up with TRBD2. Germline V CDR1 and CDR2: LGHNA, YNFKEQ. The trim removed 1 base at V and 5 bases at J, leaving 6 bases unmatched. CDR3 length: 16 amino acids.

The CDR3, as DNA: TGTGCCAGCAGCTTAGGAGGGGTTAGCGAGCAGTACTTC. Translated, it gives CASSLGGVSEQYF. V usage is TRBV11-1 and J usage is TRBJ2-5; D is possibly TRBD1 or TRBD2 (5 bases each). Near its end, the DNA agrees better with TRBJ2-7, so the J call may be wrong. Germline V gene lookup returns CDR1 SGHAT and CDR2 FQDESV (reference sequence). This CDR3 is 13 amino acids long.

In this sample, this clone turned up a few times. The gene calls are TRBV5-1 and TRBJ2-1; 10 bases line up with TRBD2. The germline gives CDR1 SGHRS, CDR2 YFSETQ. V lost 4 bases, J lost 7 bases, and 8 bases stayed unmatched. This CDR3 comprises 15 residues. CDR3 sequence: CASSGLAGVRNEQFF. The CDR3 DNA follows: TGCGCCAGCAGCGGCCTAGCGGGAGTTAGGAATGAGCAGTTCTTC.

The sample holds one count of this clone. The chain is built from TRBV6-1 and TRBJ1-1; the match to TRBD1 covers 10 bases. Germline assignment: CDR1 MNHNS and CDR2 SASEGT. J gave up 5 bases and V 4 bases, and 1 base lay outside the gene matches. This CDR3 spans 13 amino acids. The CDR3 DNA reads as TGTGCCAGCAGTGGACAGGGGGCGACTGAAGCTTTCTTT. Translating it yields CASSGQGATEAFF.

This clone was counted only a few times. Here the CDR3 reads CASSETSGGGNQPQHF. The CDR3 nucleotides read TGTGCCAGCAGCGAAACTTCAGGGGGAGGCAATCAGCCCCAGCATTTT. V and J are TRBV28 and TRBJ1-5; 7 nucleotides agree with TRBD1. Trimming removed 6 bases from V and 2 bases from J; junction bases left unmatched: 10. The CDR3 length is 16 residues. Germline V gene data show CDR1 as MDHEN and CDR2 as SYDVKM.